One T cell receptor (beta chain) is described in this entry. Its cognate antigen is unknown. One end of the junction fails to match germline, which may point to a read error. The CDR3 totals 13 residues. Per germline, CDR1 MNHEY and CDR2 SVGAGI. The data derive from a study of cytomegalovirus exposure and HLA in healthy donors. 13 Jbeta primers and 60 Vbeta primers were used for the PCR. Here immunoSEQ multiplex PCR was the method, and the copy in TCRdb shows in-frame clones only, minus some. The sample yields 200,000 to 250,000 clones, less than 80% seen once. Study findings and constraints: Most of the CMV-associated TCR beta chains (in a later analysis) appeared to be HLA-restricted.

The sequence was collected from a girl aged 2 to 9 in good health and CMV-seronegative. The chain carries TRBV6-5 and TRBJ1-2; 8 nucleotides align to TRBD1. Sequencing was performed on PBMCs. The CDR3 DNA follows: TGTGCCAGCAGCCCCGACAGGGGCTTCCTCCACGCCTTC. The encoded protein is CASSPDRGFLHAF.